One sample yielded the 7 T cell receptor beta chains listed below, sequenced in a study of T-cell reconstitution after alpha-beta-depleted transplantation in children. It was with unique molecular identifiers that the TCRbeta library was prepared. TCRdb ran MiXCR on the PCR reads and lists one entry per CDR3 protein. Found here are some 240,000 distinct CDR3 sequences, around 12% of them singletons; the top ten hold roughly 2.6%. The sample in question was PBMCs from the stem cell graft donor, obtained from the stem cell graft. These receptors were collected from a human donor who donated a stem cell graft to a child with acute lymphoblastic leukemia.

Ten or more counts support this clonotype. V is TRBV19 and J is TRBJ1-5; 8 nucleotides agree with TRBD1. The length of the CDR3 is 15 residues. The ends lost 3 bases at V and 5 bases at J; junction bases unmatched: 6. CDR1 LNHDA and CDR2 SQIVND come from the germline V gene (reference sequence). The CDR3 DNA sequence: TGTGCCAGTAGTATCTTTTCACAGGGGGATCAGCCCCAGCATTTT. It encodes CASSIFSQGDQPQHF.

This clonotype was observed many times. The chain couples TRBV28 to TRBJ2-7; 9 nucleotides match TRBD1. The CDR3 loop spans 16 amino acids. Losses at the gene ends were 3 bases for V and 3 bases for J; bases not matched to a gene: 9. Germline V gene data show CDR1 as MDHEN and CDR2 as SYDVKM. Here the CDR3 reads CASSFNRGRRDYEQYF. The CDR3 region has the DNA TGTGCCAGCAGTTTTAACAGGGGGCGAAGGGACTACGAGCAGTACTTC.

The table lists this clonotype with many counts. The rearrangement joins TRBV4-3 to TRBJ1-5; D possibly corresponds to TRBD1 (6 bases). Trimming cost V 0 bases and J 4 bases, with 13 bases left between them. Germline assignment: CDR1 LGHNA and CDR2 YSLEER. The CDR3 contains 16 residues. This CDR3 reads CASSQEVGHYNQPQHF. As DNA, the CDR3 is TGCGCCAGCAGCCAAGAGGTGGGACACTATAATCAGCCCCAGCATTTT.

In this sample, this clonotype turned up a few times. This chain links TRBV27 with TRBJ1-5, with D unclear. Trimming removed 1 base at V and 6 bases at J, with 13 bases between. Germline V gene lookup returns CDR1 MNHEY and CDR2 SMNVEV (reference sequence). This CDR3 spans 15 amino acids. The CDR3 reads CASSLYAEGSQPQHF. For the CDR3, the DNA is TGTGCCAGCAGTTTATATGCGGAAGGGAGTCAGCCCCAGCATTTT.

This clonotype was counted between two and nine times. The J gene is TRBJ2-1, the V gene TRBV20-1; TRBD2 might be the D (6 bases). The CDR3 has 13 amino acids. V gave up 3 bases and J gave up 7 bases, with 13 bases separating them. Germline CDR1 DFQATT, CDR2 SNEGSKA (reference sequence). As DNA, the CDR3 is TGCAGTGCTAGCGGGGGTCGATGGAATGAGCAGTTCTTC. Translating it yields CSASGGRWNEQFF.

The chain links TRBV14 to TRBJ1-1; no definite D call. This CDR3 spans 17 amino acids. V lost 0 bases to trimming and J lost 4 bases, with 18 bases between them. Germline CDR1 and CDR2: SGHDN and FVKESK. The CDR3 reads CASSQDLVRWEGTEAFF. In DNA form, the CDR3 reads TGTGCCAGCAGCCAAGATCTGGTGCGGTGGGAAGGCACTGAAGCTTTCTTT.

The table lists this clonotype with many counts. V and J are TRBV5-4 and TRBJ2-3; D not certain. Trimming shortened V by 0 bases and J by 0 bases, and 11 bases separated the two germline ends. This CDR3 has 16 amino acids. The germline V gene encodes CDR1 SGHNT and CDR2 YYREEE (reference sequence). CDR3 DNA: TGTGCCAGCAGCTTGGTGGTGTTGGGAAGCACAGATACGCAGTATTTT. As protein: CASSLVVLGSTDTQYF. Combining the CDR3 with reference TRBV5-4 and TRBJ2-3 gives the whole variable domain ETGVTQSPTHLIKTRGQQVTLRCSSQSGHNTVSWYQQALGQGPQFIFQYYREEENGRGNFPPRFSGLQFPNYSSELNVNALELDDSALYLCASSLVVLGSTDTQYFGPGTRLTVL.